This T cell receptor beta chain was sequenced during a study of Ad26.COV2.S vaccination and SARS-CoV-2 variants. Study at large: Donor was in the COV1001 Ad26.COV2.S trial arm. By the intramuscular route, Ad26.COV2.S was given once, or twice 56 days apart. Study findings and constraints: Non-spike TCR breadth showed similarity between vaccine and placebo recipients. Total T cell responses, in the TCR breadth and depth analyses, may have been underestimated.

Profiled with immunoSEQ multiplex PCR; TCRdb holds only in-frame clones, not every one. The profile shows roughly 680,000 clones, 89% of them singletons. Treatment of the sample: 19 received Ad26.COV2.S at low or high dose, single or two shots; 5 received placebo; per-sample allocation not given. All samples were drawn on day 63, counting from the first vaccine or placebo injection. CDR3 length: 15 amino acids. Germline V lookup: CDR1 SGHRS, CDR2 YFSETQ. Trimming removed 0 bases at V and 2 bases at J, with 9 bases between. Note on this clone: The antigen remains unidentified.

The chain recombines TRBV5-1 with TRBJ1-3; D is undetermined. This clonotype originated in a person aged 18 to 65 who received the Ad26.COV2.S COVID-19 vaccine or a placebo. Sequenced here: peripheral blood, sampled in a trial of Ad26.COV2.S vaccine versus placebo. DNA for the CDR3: TGCGCCAGCAGCTTGGTGGCAGCGACTGGAAACACCATATATTTT. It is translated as CASSLVAATGNTIYF.